This is a list of T cell receptor beta chains from one sample in a study of cytomegalovirus exposure and HLA in healthy donors. Assay: immunoSEQ multiplex PCR; the TCRdb copy retains only in-frame clones and omits some. The sample includes 50,000 to 55,000 clones, about 81% of them seen just once. The sequencing sample was made of PBMCs. These receptors were obtained from a boy aged 10-17 years in good health and CMV-seropositive. Both conserved end residues are part of each CDR3. D genes are given only for firm matches. Size is omitted from some rows. Given values are once, few, many or a class for expanded clones.

TRBV11-3,TRBJ2-4,NA,TRBD1,TGTGCCAGCAGCCATGGGACAGGGGGGAGCATTCAGTACTTC,CASSHGTGGSIQYF
TRBV27,TRBJ1-4,NA,TRBD1,TGTGCCAGTCGCCAAGGGGGACAGAATGAAAAACTGTTTTTT,CASRQGGQNEKLFF
TRBV7-8,TRBJ1-5,NA,TRBD1,TGTGCCAGCAGCCGGGACAGGAGTTATCAGCCCCAGCATTTT,CASSRDRSYQPQHF
TRBV6-5,TRBJ2-5,NA,NA,TGTGCCAGCGAGGGAGTCCACCAAGAGACCCAGTACTTC,CASEGVHQETQYF
TRBV7-9,TRBJ1-1,NA,NA,TGTGCCAGCAGCCAGACTCCACAGGGCAACACTGAAGCTTTCTTT,CASSQTPQGNTEAFF
TRBV11-3,TRBJ2-2,NA,NA,TGTGCCAGCAGCCCTTCCTGGCTCCAAAACACCGGGGAGCTGTTTTTT,CASSPSWLQNTGELFF
TRBV5-1,TRBJ2-3,NA,NA,TGCGCCAGCAGCTTCACAGGGAGCACGGATACGCAGTATTTT,CASSFTGSTDTQYF
TRBV29-1,TRBJ1-1,NA,NA,TGCAGCGTTGTAGAGCCCCGGGAGGCTTTCTTT,CSVVEPREAFF
TRBV14,TRBJ2-7,NA,NA,TGTGCCAGCAGCCCTCTAGCGAACCCCTACGAGCAGTACTTC,CASSPLANPYEQYF
TRBV7-9,TRBJ1-4,NA,NA,TGTTCCAGCAGCCCTCGACAGCATAATGAAAAACTGTTTTTT,CSSSPRQHNEKLFF
TRBV6-6,TRBJ2-7,NA,TRBD1,TGTGCCAGCAGGTCCGGGACAGGGTCTGTGCAGTACTTC,CASRSGTGSVQYF
TRBV7-6,TRBJ2-7,NA,NA,TGTGCCAGCAGCTTATCACAGGAGCAGTACTTC,CASSLSQEQYF
TRBV25-1,TRBJ2-7,NA,NA,TGTGCCCCCCCCCTAGGGCAGGGGTTCTACGAGCAGTACTTC,CAPPLGQGFYEQYF
TRBV28,TRBJ2-7,once,TRBD2,TGTGCCAGCAGTTTAGCGGGGGGGCCCTACGAGCAGTACTTC,CASSLAGGPYEQYF
TRBV7-9,TRBJ2-7,NA,NA,TGTGCCAGCAGCTTAGTCACAGGGAGCGAGCAGTACTTC,CASSLVTGSEQYF
TRBV27,TRBJ2-2,NA,NA,TGTGCCAGCAGTTTGCGGGGGCCGGGGGAGCTGTTTTTT,CASSLRGPGELFF
TRBV5-4,TRBJ1-2,NA,NA,TGTGCCAGCAGCCTCCCCGGGGAGGACTATGGCTACACCTTC,CASSLPGEDYGYTF
TRBV4-1,TRBJ2-7,NA,TRBD1,TGCGCCAGCAGCCAAGACGGGACAGGTCTTCTCTCCTACGAGCAGTACTTC,CASSQDGTGLLSYEQYF
TRBV19,TRBJ1-2,NA,NA,TGTGCCAGTAGGGAGTCTGGCTACACCTTC,CASRESGYTF
TRBV5-4,TRBJ2-3,NA,NA,TGTGCCAGCAGCTTGCTGGTAGCCGCAGATACGCAGTATTTT,CASSLLVAADTQYF
TRBV10-2,TRBJ1-1,NA,TRBD1,TGCGCCAGCAGTCAACCCGACAGGGGGACGTCTGAAGCTTTCTTT,CASSQPDRGTSEAFF
TRBV7-9,TRBJ1-4,NA,NA,TGTGCCAGCAGCCAACTGTCGGACCGAGGGTTCGGGGAAAAACTGTTTTTT,CASSQLSDRGFGEKLFF
TRBV13,TRBJ1-6,NA,NA,TGTGCCAGCAGCTCTACTTCTGAGGGCCTGAATTCACCCCTCCACTTT,CASSSTSEGLNSPLHF
TRBV4-1,TRBJ1-2,few,NA,TGCGCCAGCAGAGATCTACGACAAGATGTCTATGGCTACACCTTC,CASRDLRQDVYGYTF
TRBV7-9,TRBJ2-1,NA,NA,TGTGCCAGCAGCTTCTTTGGGGGCGATGAGCAGTTCTTC,CASSFFGGDEQFF
TRBV5-1,TRBJ1-1,NA,NA,TGCGCCAGCAGCCTAACGGGCGGACGGGGCACTGAAGCTTTCTTT,CASSLTGGRGTEAFF
TRBV23-1,TRBJ2-7,few,NA,TGCGCCAGCAATCACCGGGGGTCTCCTTCCTACGAGCAGTACTTC,CASNHRGSPSYEQYF
TRBV7-8,TRBJ1-6,NA,TRBD1,TGTGCCAGCAGCCACGACAGGGCCTCTTCACCCCTCCACTTT,CASSHDRASSPLHF
TRBV6-5,TRBJ2-6,NA,TRBD1,TGTGCCAGCAGATCCACAGGGGCTGGGGCCAACGTCCTGACTTTC,CASRSTGAGANVLTF
TRBV7-2,TRBJ2-7,few,NA,TGTGCCAGCAGCTTAGGGGCGAATGCCTCTTACGAGCAGTACTTC,CASSLGANASYEQYF
TRBV5-1,TRBJ2-3,NA,TRBD2,TGCGCCAGCAGCTTGGGACTAGCCGGAGATACGCAGTATTTT,CASSLGLAGDTQYF
TRBV5-5,TRBJ2-5,NA,TRBD1,TGTGCCAGCAGCTTTTCTAGGACAGGGAACCAAGAGACCCAGTACTTC,CASSFSRTGNQETQYF
TRBV27,TRBJ2-7,NA,TRBD1,TGTGCCAGCACCCCCCCCAGGGGGCGATACGAGCAGTACTTC,CASTPPRGRYEQYF
TRBV6-1,TRBJ2-5,NA,TRBD2,TGTGCCAGCAGTGAATTCCCAGCGGGGCGCCAAGAGACCCAGTACTTC,CASSEFPAGRQETQYF
TRBV6-5,TRBJ1-1,NA,TRBD1,TGTGCCAGCAGTTACGTAGGACAGGGGCCTGAAGCTTTCTTT,CASSYVGQGPEAFF
TRBV7-2,TRBJ2-1,NA,NA,TGTGCCAGCAGCTTTAACGGACAGAACGTCAATGAGCAGTTCTTC,CASSFNGQNVNEQFF
TRBV11-3,TRBJ2-1,few,TRBD1,TGTGCCAGCAGCCACCGGGACAGTCCCAATGAGCAGTTCTTC,CASSHRDSPNEQFF
TRBV6-1,TRBJ2-5,NA,NA,TGTGCCAGCAGTCCTCGGGAGACCCAGTACTTC,CASSPRETQYF
TRBV6-1,TRBJ1-1,NA,NA,TGTGCCAGCAGTCATGGCCTGTGGAACACTGAAGCTTTCTTT,CASSHGLWNTEAFF
TRBV11-2,TRBJ2-3,NA,NA,TGTGCCAGCAGCTTCGGAGGTGCGTTCAGCACAGATACGCAGTATTTT,CASSFGGAFSTDTQYF
TRBV13,TRBJ2-4,NA,TRBD1,TGTGCCAGCAGCTCCCCGGACAGGGGACTAAACATTCAGTACTTC,CASSSPDRGLNIQYF
TRBV5-4,TRBJ2-3,NA,NA,TGTGCCAGCAGCCTACTTCACTACAACACAGATACGCAGTATTTT,CASSLLHYNTDTQYF
TRBV7-2,TRBJ1-3,NA,NA,TGTGCCAGCAGCTTAAGGTCGGGGGATACCATATATTTT,CASSLRSGDTIYF